This T cell receptor (beta chain) was identified during a study of blood T cell repertoires in COVID-19. With 3 bases removed from V and 0 bases from J, the gap between germline ends came to 12 bases. Germline-derived CDR1 and CDR2 are SGDLS and YYNGEE. This CDR3 is built from 15 residues. Clones were read by immunoSEQ multiplex PCR, and TCRdb kept only the in-frame ones, dropping some. This table has approximately 200,000 clones, roughly 80% appearing once. This TCR came from a woman aged 80 or over with acute or convalescent COVID-19. The chain is built from TRBV9 and TRBJ2-5; a weak D match, TRBD2 (5 bases). The sample comprised peripheral blood. The CDR3 region is CASSAEDGNQETQYF. The DNA of the CDR3 is TGTGCCAGCAGCGCAGAAGACGGGAACCAAGAGACCCAGTACTTC.